This T cell receptor beta chain stems from a study of T cells in Graves' hyperthyroidism and ophthalmopathy. RNA transcripts gave rise to amplified TCR beta CDR3 regions. In the first-round RT-PCR of the TCR CDR3, the HTBI primer set was used. Each CDR3 protein is one row after TCRdb ran MiXCR on the multiplex PCR reads. The sample shows hundreds of thousands of distinct CDR3 sequences, roughly 20% of them seen only once. Subjects with ophthalmopathy showed a Clinical Activity Score no lower than 3, a NOSPECS grade no lower than 4, and a duration shorter than 3 months. The authors obtained PBMCs from around 11 ml of fresh peripheral blood. V dropped 5 bases and J dropped 2; count of bases not matched to a gene: 8. CDR1 is MNHEY and CDR2 is SVGEGT in the germline V gene. This CDR3 spans 16 amino acids. A note on this clonotype: Antigen unknown.

Findings and caveats of the study: Through a model of 13 V-J features, ophthalmopathy was separated from stable hyperthyroidism.

The chain couples TRBV6-2 or TRBV6-3 to TRBJ1-4, with 7 bases aligning to TRBD1. Sequences were obtained from blood. This TCR derives from a young man with Graves' ophthalmopathy. The CDR3 is CASSGQAGATNEKLFF. CDR3 sequence (DNA): TGTGCCAGCAGTGGACAGGCGGGCGCGACTAATGAAAAACTGTTTTTT.